This record looks at one TCR beta chain sequence and its context. As yet, its antigen is unknown. The sample belongs to a study of T cells in localized non-small cell lung cancer. Regarding the study as a whole: Longer overall survival was associated with a higher density of T cells in the blood. Because sequencing included only one region (of the tumor), heterogeneity remains possible. Tumor trailed uninvolved adjacent lung in T cell clonality, which peaked there. Adjacent lung tissue had a median approximately 57 of the top 100 clones found in the tumor.

Looked up from germline, CDR1 is LNHDA and CDR2 is SQIVND (reference sequence). This CDR3 has 14 amino acids. V lost 3 bases, J lost 4 bases, and 10 bases lay in between. Sequencing was performed with immunoSEQ multiplex PCR; in TCRdb, only in-frame clones are kept and a portion is missing. The sample has roughly 76,000 clones, around three quarters seen once. The source is a man aged 35 to 69 with stage II squamous cell lung carcinoma. The rearrangement uses TRBV19 and TRBJ1-3; D remains ambiguous. The specimen comprised PBMCs, sampled before any cancer treatment. The CDR3 nucleotides are TGTGCCAGTAGTATCTGGGCTCCGGGAAACACCATATATTTT. Its protein product is CASSIWAPGNTIYF.